Listed below are T cell receptor beta chains from one sample, sequenced in a study of human T cells and chemical hapten exposure. TCRdb reanalysed the RACE reads using MiXCR and keeps one entry per CDR3 protein. The sample shows roughly 100,000 distinct CDR3 sequences, approximately 11% of them seen only once. This material consisted of whole blood, taken in connection with sensitization to the hapten diphenylcyclopropenone (DPC). These receptors came from a woman aged 60-75 years with alopecia areata. Some clones in this sample may be carry-over from other donors' samples. The CDR3 runs from the conserved cysteine through the conserved F or W. D genes are given only for firm matches. Clone size is given for some rows only: seen once, a few or many times, or a class if the clone is expanded.

clone_size	v_call	d_call	j_call	cdr3_aa	cdr3_nt
NA	TRBV4-1	NA	TRBJ2-5	CASSQVRETQYF	TGCGCCAGCAGCCAAGTAAGAGAGACCCAGTACTTC
many	TRBV7-2	NA	TRBJ2-5	CASSLQQAQETQYF	TGTGCCAGCAGCTTACAGCAGGCGCAAGAGACCCAGTACTTC
NA	TRBV21-1	NA	TRBJ2-7	CASSKVCEGREQYF	TGTGCCAGCAGCAAAGTATGTGAAGGTCGGGAGCAGTACTTC
few	TRBV12-3/TRBV12-4	NA	TRBJ1-2	CASSRDRRGYTF	TGTGCCAGCAGCCGGGACCGCAGGGGCTACACCTTC
NA	TRBV6-5	NA	TRBJ2-4	CASSYSAAGLNIQYF	TGTGCCAGCAGTTACTCGGCCGCCGGCTTGAACATTCAGTACTTC
many	TRBV7-2	TRBD2	TRBJ2-7	CASSLAAVQREYEQYF	TGTGCCAGCAGCTTAGCAGCTGTGCAGCGGGAGTACGAGCAGTACTTC
many	TRBV12-3/TRBV12-4	TRBD1	TRBJ1-1	CASSPRDRGYTEAFF	TGTGCCAGCAGTCCGCGGGACAGGGGTTACACTGAAGCTTTCTTT
NA	TRBV15	NA	TRBJ1-2	CATSRDQGGYGYTF	TGTGCCACCAGCAGAGATCAGGGCGGCTATGGCTACACCTTC
few	TRBV4-1	NA	TRBJ2-1	CASSQDRAYNEQFF	TGCGCCAGCAGCCAAGATAGGGCGTACAATGAGCAGTTCTTC
NA	TRBV2	NA	TRBJ1-2	CASSESVGQLFNYGYTF	TGTGCCAGCAGTGAGTCGGTCGGACAGCTCTTTAACTATGGCTACACCTTC
NA	TRBV5-4	TRBD2	TRBJ2-3	CASSGERGVTDTQYF	TGTGCCAGCAGCGGGGAGCGGGGGGTCACAGATACGCAGTATTTT
many	TRBV7-3	NA	TRBJ2-2	CASSLTSTGGTGELFF	TGTGCCAGCAGCTTAACGAGTACGGGTGGCACCGGGGAGCTGTTTTTT
few	TRBV12-3/TRBV12-4	NA	TRBJ2-5	CASSLTVRKTQYF	TGTGCCAGCAGTTTGACTGTTCGGAAGACCCAGTACTTC
NA	TRBV4-3	NA	TRBJ2-1	CASSQGLAWADEQFF	TGCGCCAGCAGCCAAGGCCTAGCATGGGCCGATGAGCAGTTCTTC
many	TRBV20-1	TRBD2	TRBJ2-3	CSASVTSGTDTQYF	TGCAGTGCTAGTGTTACTAGCGGCACAGATACGCAGTATTTT
many	TRBV5-1	NA	TRBJ1-5	CASSLGDSSNQPQHF	TGCGCCAGCAGCTTGGGTGACAGTAGCAATCAGCCCCAGCATTTT
once	TRBV12-3/TRBV12-4	TRBD1	TRBJ2-7	CASSLSGTGRYEQYF	TGTGCCAGCAGTTTAAGCGGGACAGGGCGCTACGAGCAGTACTTC
many	TRBV2	NA	TRBJ1-1	CASSEAAVGTEAFF	TGTGCCAGCAGTGAGGCAGCGGTAGGGACTGAAGCTTTCTTT
many	TRBV12-3/TRBV12-4	TRBD1	TRBJ1-5	CASSSQTGGFQPQHF	TGTGCCAGCTCCAGCCAGACAGGGGGTTTTCAGCCCCAGCATTTT
few	TRBV11-2	NA	TRBJ1-2	CASSLDYWDNGGYTF	TGTGCCAGCAGCTTAGATTACTGGGACAATGGGGGCTACACCTTC
NA	TRBV20-1	TRBD2	TRBJ2-1	CSAQRGGNNEQFF	TGCAGTGCCCAGCGGGGGGGCAACAATGAGCAGTTCTTC
NA	TRBV18	NA	TRBJ1-3	CASSTSEDTIYF	TGTGCCAGCTCAACCTCGGAGGACACCATATATTTT
few	TRBV11-1	NA	TRBJ2-1	CASSLGVISSYNEQFF	TGTGCCAGCAGCTTGGGAGTGATAAGCTCCTACAATGAGCAGTTCTTC
few	TRBV13	NA	TRBJ1-4	CASGRGTSEKLFF	TGTGCCAGCGGTAGGGGGACTAGTGAAAAACTGTTTTTT
many	TRBV12-3/TRBV12-4	TRBD2	TRBJ2-1	CASNDGTSGGAWKFF	TGTGCCAGCAACGACGGGACTAGCGGGGGGGCCTGGAAGTTCTTC
many	TRBV12-3/TRBV12-4	NA	TRBJ1-1	CASRPGTNTEAFF	TGTGCCAGCAGGCCAGGGACGAACACTGAAGCTTTCTTT
NA	TRBV6-6	NA	TRBJ2-2	CASSYSQNTGELFF	TGTGCCAGCAGTTACTCGCAGAACACCGGGGAGCTGTTTTTT
few	TRBV28	NA	TRBJ1-1	CATSVLWTEAFF	TGTGCCACCAGCGTTCTGTGGACTGAAGCTTTCTTT
many	TRBV7-2	TRBD2	TRBJ2-7	CASSPPGGAGYEQYF	TGTGCCAGCAGCCCCCCGGGGGGGGCAGGCTACGAGCAGTACTTC
NA	TRBV7-9	NA	TRBJ2-2	CASSHGPGELFF	TGTGCCAGCAGCCATGGACCCGGGGAGCTGTTTTTT
few	TRBV15	NA	TRBJ2-1	CATSKSVNEQFF	TGTGCCACCAGTAAGAGCGTCAATGAGCAGTTCTTC
NA	TRBV11-3	NA	TRBJ2-2	CASSWYSGELFF	TGTGCCAGCAGCTGGTATTCCGGGGAGCTGTTTTTT
NA	TRBV18	TRBD2	TRBJ2-5	CASSPPSLAGGYQETQYF	TGTGCCAGCTCACCACCATCTCTCGCGGGGGGCTACCAAGAGACCCAGTACTTC
many	TRBV7-9	NA	TRBJ2-1	CASSLVGQVPRNEQFF	TGTGCCAGCAGCTTAGTGGGGCAGGTCCCTCGCAATGAGCAGTTCTTC
many	TRBV6-5	NA	TRBJ2-3	CAVPSWGKDTQYF	TGTGCCGTCCCGAGTTGGGGGAAAGATACGCAGTATTTT